These 5 T cell receptor beta chains came from one sample sequenced in a study of tumor-infiltrating lymphocytes in primary liver carcinoma. From approximately 500 ng total RNA, TCR beta cDNA was generated with a primer in the constant region. Library construction for TCR beta comprised three nested multiplex PCR rounds performed with slightly modified ARM-PCR. The opening two PCR rounds, roughly 11 cycles each, paired TRBV1-TRBV30 forward primers with a C-beta reverse primer. TCRdb reanalysed the multiplex PCR reads using MiXCR and keeps one entry per CDR3 protein. The repertoire holds hundreds of thousands of distinct CDR3 sequences, about three fifths seen once, with 15% to 20% in the top ten. It was unsorted whole blood that yielded blood RNA, and germline DNA was also extracted. Material: peripheral blood. The receptors were sampled from a woman in her twenties or thirties with primary liver carcinoma and hepatitis B virus infection.

J is TRBJ2-1 and V is TRBV24-1, with TRBD2 matching over 8 bases. The CDR3 spans 14 residues. V was clipped by 5 bases and J by 9 bases; unmatched bases: 8. Germline V gene lookup returns CDR1 KGHDR and CDR2 SFDVKD. The CDR3 nucleotides are TGTGCCACCAGTGGAAGCGGGAGTGTGCGTGAGCAGTTCTTC. This sequence encodes CATSGSGSVREQFF.

Concerning this clonotype: This may be a read error: a much more frequent sequence differs by one nucleotide. CDR3 amino acids: CASSAPAGGMDTQYF. In nucleotides, the CDR3 is TGTGCCAGCAGCGCTCCGGCGGGAGGGATGGATACGCAGTATTTT. This chain links TRBV12-3 or TRBV12-4 with TRBJ2-3, with 9 positions matching TRBD2. The CDR3 covers 15 residues. With V trimmed by 6 bases and J by 6 bases, 10 bases remained unmatched.

As for this clonotype: A much larger clone lies a single base off, so this may be a read error. The V call is TRBV6-2 or TRBV6-3, the J call TRBJ2-1, with 9 positions matching TRBD2. CDR3 length: 15 residues. Germline CDR1 reads MNHEY; CDR2 reads SVGEGT. The chain's CDR3 is CVSSRRLAGNNEQFF. CDR3 bases: TGTGTCAGCAGTAGGCGGCTAGCGGGAAACAATGAGCAGTTCTTC.

Remarks on this clonotype: The final CDR3 position lacks the conserved phenylalanine or tryptophan, pointing to a likely read error. The V and J genes are TRBV6-5 and TRBJ1-5, with unresolved D. Germline-derived CDR1 and CDR2 are MNHEY and SVGAGI. This CDR3 has 13 amino acids. Trimming removed 0 bases at V and 6 bases at J, with 6 bases between. CDR3 protein: CASSYSESQPQHL. CDR3 in DNA: TGTGCCAGCAGTTACTCGGAGAGTCAGCCCCAGCATTTA.

As concerns this clonotype: The CDR3 does not end in the conserved phenylalanine or tryptophan, so this is likely a read error. The gene calls are TRBV5-1 and TRBJ2-5; D might be TRBD2 (6 bases). Trimming removed 3 bases at V and 4 bases at J, with 10 bases between. Germline V lookup: CDR1 SGHRS, CDR2 YFSETQ. This CDR3 comprises 13 residues. The CDR3 protein is CASSSPGAETQYL. The CDR3 nucleotides are TGCGCCAGCAGCTCCCCGGGAGCAGAGACCCAGTACTTA.